A single sample is the source of the 21 T cell receptor beta chains below, sequenced in a study of technical replicates of blood from a few donors. Assay used: immunoSEQ multiplex PCR; TCRdb lists only in-frame clones, some missing. This table has under 100,000 clones, 90% to 97% appearing once. The specimen was T cells isolated from PBMCs. These receptors all stem from a human donor in good health.

This rearrangement joins TRBV9 to TRBJ2-1; D perhaps matches TRBD2 (5 bases). In germline, CDR1 is SGDLS, CDR2 YYNGEE. The CDR3 extends over 18 amino acids. V was clipped by 0 bases and J by 5 bases, with 21 bases between them. The CDR3 bases are TGTGCCAGCAGCGTAGTTGAGGGTCAGCGGCAGCCTCACAATGAGCAGTTCTTC. It yields the protein CASSVVEGQRQPHNEQFF.

The V and J genes are TRBV27 and TRBJ2-7; 11 bases are shared with TRBD2. The trim removed 2 bases at V and 2 bases at J, leaving 20 bases unmatched. CDR3 length: 21 amino acids. CDR1 is MNHEY, CDR2 SMNVEV, per germline (reference sequence). This chain's CDR3 is CASSLTVPRLLGLAGTYEQYF. CDR3 sequence (DNA): TGTGCCAGCAGTTTAACCGTGCCACGCCTCCTAGGACTAGCGGGTACCTACGAGCAGTACTTC.

V is TRBV27 and J is TRBJ1-6; D not resolved. Germline CDR1 is MNHEY and CDR2 is SMNVEV (reference sequence). The V and J ends lost 10 bases and 0 bases respectively, with 7 bases between them. The CDR3 totals 13 residues. The CDR3 DNA follows: TGTGCCACCACTATCTCCTATAATTCACCCCTCCACTTT. This sequence encodes CATTISYNSPLHF.

V and J are TRBV5-4 and TRBJ1-4; TRBD1 matches 12 bases. Trimming removed 4 bases from V and 8 bases from J; junction bases left unmatched: 12. There are 17 residues in the CDR3. Germline V CDR1 and CDR2: SGHNT, YYREEE (reference sequence). CDR3 region: CASSVGQGAQVGEKLFF. Here the CDR3 DNA reads TGTGCCAGCAGCGTGGGACAGGGGGCGCAAGTAGGGGAAAAACTGTTTTTT. Drawing the rest from reference TRBV5-4 and TRBJ1-4, the complete variable domain is ETGVTQSPTHLIKTRGQQVTLRCSSQSGHNTVSWYQQALGQGPQFIFQYYREEENGRGNFPPRFSGLQFPNYSSELNVNALELDDSALYLCASSVGQGAQVGEKLFFGSGTQLSVL.

The rearrangement joins TRBV5-1 to TRBJ2-5; TRBD2 might be the D (5 bases). V dropped 3 bases and J dropped 2 bases, with 17 bases sitting between them. The V gene's germline CDR1 is SGHRS and CDR2 YFSETQ. The CDR3 covers 16 residues. The DNA of the CDR3 is TGCGCCAGCAGCTGGAGGTTAAATAGTCGGCAAGAGACCCAGTACTTC. It translates to CASSWRLNSRQETQYF.

The chain uses TRBV9 and TRBJ1-2; possible D gene TRBD1, 5 bases. Trimming took 0 bases from V and 4 from J, leaving 13 bases between them. CDR1 is SGDLS and CDR2 is YYNGEE in the germline V gene. CDR3 length: 15 amino acids. CDR3 in amino acids: CASSVVPGIAYGYTF. The CDR3 DNA follows: TGTGCCAGCAGCGTAGTGCCAGGGATCGCCTATGGCTACACCTTC.

The chain recombines TRBV15 with TRBJ2-5; a possible D gene is TRBD2 (6 bases). From germline, CDR1 is LNHNV and CDR2 YYDKDF (reference sequence). There are 15 residues in the CDR3. The ends were cut back, 8 bases at V and 2 bases at J, with 18 bases in the middle. CDR3 DNA sequence: TGTGCCACCCGTACCCTAATAGCGGATCAAGAGACCCAGTACTTC. This sequence encodes CATRTLIADQETQYF.

The chain employs TRBV2 and TRBJ1-2; D is perhaps TRBD1 (6 bases). Germline lookup yields CDR1 SNHLY and CDR2 FYNNEI. This CDR3 has 12 amino acids. Trimming left V 7 bases short and J 4 bases short, with 10 bases between. CDR3 residues: CASTGDLYGYTF. CDR3 in DNA: TGTGCCAGCACAGGGGATCTCTATGGCTACACCTTC.

The J gene is TRBJ2-3, the V gene TRBV5-1; D unresolved. From germline, CDR1 is SGHRS and CDR2 YFSETQ. The CDR3 covers 13 residues. Trimming shortened V by 4 bases and J by 4 bases, and 10 bases separated the two germline ends. Here the CDR3 reads CASSPELPDTQYF. DNA for the CDR3: TGCGCCAGCAGCCCCGAACTCCCAGATACGCAGTATTTT.

This chain connects TRBV5-1 to TRBJ2-1; 8 bases line up with TRBD2. V trimming: 0 bases; J trimming: 7 bases; junction bases outside the gene matches: 6. Germline V gene sequence: CDR1 SGHRS, CDR2 YFSETQ. There are 15 residues in the CDR3. In DNA form, the CDR3 reads TGCGCCAGCAGCTTGGTAGCGGGACTGGAAAATGAGCAGTTCTTC. Protein: CASSLVAGLENEQFF.

The J gene is TRBJ2-7, the V gene TRBV5-6, with D perhaps matching TRBD1 (6 bases). Trimming pared 4 bases from V and 0 bases from J, leaving 17 bases between. This CDR3 has 16 residues. Germline V gene data show CDR1 as SGHDT and CDR2 as YYEEEE. The chain's CDR3 is CASSPEAGALSYEQYF. Here the CDR3 DNA reads TGTGCCAGCAGCCCGGAGGCAGGGGCCCTCTCCTACGAGCAGTACTTC.

This chain joins TRBV28 and TRBJ2-1; 9 bases are shared with TRBD2. The CDR3 sequence is 16 residues long. J gave up 5 bases and V 3 bases, and 8 bases lay outside the gene matches. Germline V CDR1 and CDR2: MDHEN, SYDVKM. CDR3 sequence (DNA): TGTGCCAGCAGTTTGCCGGCGGGAGGGGGAAACAATGAGCAGTTCTTC. It yields the protein CASSLPAGGGNNEQFF.

V and J are TRBV7-9 and TRBJ2-5; the D gene is possibly TRBD1 (5 bases). V shed 2 bases and J shed 4 bases, with 14 bases lying between them. The CDR3 is 15 residues long. Germline CDR1 and CDR2: SEHNR and FQNEAQ (reference sequence). The CDR3 nucleotides read TGTGCCAGCAGCTTATCGTTTGACAGCTTAGAGACCCAGTACTTC. This encodes CASSLSFDSLETQYF. The full variable domain, rest sourced from reference TRBV7-9 and TRBJ2-5, is DTGVSQNPRHKITKRGQNVTFRCDPISEHNRLYWYRQTLGQGPEFLTYFQNEAQLEKSRLLSDRFSAERPKGSFSTLEIQRTEQGDSAMYLCASSLSFDSLETQYFGPGTRLLVL.

This clone was counted a single time. The chain couples TRBV5-4 to TRBJ2-7, with D uncertain. CDR1 is SGHNT, CDR2 YYREEE, per germline (reference sequence). The CDR3 totals 12 residues. V shed 9 bases and J shed 6 bases, with 16 bases lying between them. The CDR3 nucleotides are TGTGCCACCCGTTCGAGGTCCGGCGAGCAGTACTTC. Protein sequence: CATRSRSGEQYF. The variable domain in full, with the rest retrieved from reference TRBV5-4 and TRBJ2-7, is ETGVTQSPTHLIKTRGQQVTLRCSSQSGHNTVSWYQQALGQGPQFIFQYYREEENGRGNFPPRFSGLQFPNYSSELNVNALELDDSALYLCATRSRSGEQYFGPGTRLTVT.

The rearrangement uses TRBV28 and TRBJ2-7, with TRBD2 matching over 11 bases. J gave up 3 bases and V 1 base, and 5 bases lay outside the gene matches. This CDR3 region has 16 residues. Germline loops: CDR1 MDHEN, CDR2 SYDVKM. CDR3 DNA sequence: TGTGCCAGCAGTTTATCTGGGACTAGCGGCAACTACGAGCAGTACTTC. The encoded protein is CASSLSGTSGNYEQYF.

The CDR3 bases are TGTGCCAGCGGACTCGGGACAGGGAACACTGAAGCTTTCTTT. Translating gives CASGLGTGNTEAFF. The chain joins TRBV11-2 to TRBJ1-1; 8 positions agree with TRBD1. Germline V gene sequence: CDR1 SGHAT, CDR2 FQNNGV. J lost 1 base, V lost 8 bases, and 6 bases had no gene match. The CDR3 is made up of 14 amino acids. The whole variable domain, remainder taken from reference TRBV11-2 and TRBJ1-1, is EAGVAQSPRYKIIEKRQSVAFWCNPISGHATLYWYQQILGQGPKLLIQFQNNGVVDDSQLPKDRFSAERLKGVDSTLKIQPAKLEDSAVYLCASGLGTGNTEAFFGQGTRLTVV.

The rearrangement links TRBV4-2 to TRBJ2-7, with 9 bases fitting TRBD1. Trimming cost V 2 bases and J 7 bases; bases outside gene matches: 9. CDR3 length equals 15 residues. The germline V gene encodes CDR1 LGHNA and CDR2 YNFKEQ. CDR3 in DNA: TGTGCCAGCAGCCAACTGATACAGGGGGCAGGAGAGCAGTACTTC. This gives the protein CASSQLIQGAGEQYF.

The chain is built from TRBV5-6 and TRBJ1-3; D remains ambiguous. Germline loops: CDR1 SGHDT, CDR2 YYEEEE. There are 15 residues in the CDR3. V dropped 0 bases and J dropped 0 bases, with 7 bases sitting between them. The CDR3 loop is CASSLGAGSGNTIYF. The CDR3 nucleotides are TGTGCCAGCAGCTTGGGAGCAGGCTCTGGAAACACCATATATTTT.

The CDR3 here is CASSTDRVWSEAFF. Written as DNA, the CDR3 is TGTGCCAGTAGTACCGACAGGGTTTGGTCTGAAGCTTTCTTT. The chain links TRBV19 to TRBJ1-1; 7 nucleotides agree with TRBD1. Germline CDR1 is LNHDA and CDR2 is SQIVND (reference sequence). This CDR3 has 14 amino acids. The ends lost 4 bases at V and 6 bases at J; junction bases unmatched: 8.

The chain links TRBV14 to TRBJ2-1; TRBD2 aligns across 8 bases. V shed 3 bases and J 7 bases; nucleotides not matched to a gene: 20. Germline values: CDR1 SGHDN, CDR2 FVKESK. The CDR3 extends over 19 amino acids. The CDR3 DNA sequence: TGTGCCAGCAGCCATACTACTAGCGGAGGTACGGGGCTATTGAATGAGCAGTTCTTC. As protein: CASSHTTSGGTGLLNEQFF.

The genes are TRBV6-5 and TRBJ2-5; 8 bases are a match to TRBD1. Germline V lookup: CDR1 MNHEY, CDR2 SVGAGI. This CDR3 spans 15 amino acids. The trim removed 5 bases at V and 1 base at J, leaving 6 bases unmatched. For the CDR3, the DNA is TGTGCCAGCAGTCCGCAGGGGGCCATCCAAGAGACCCAGTACTTC. Translated: CASSPQGAIQETQYF.